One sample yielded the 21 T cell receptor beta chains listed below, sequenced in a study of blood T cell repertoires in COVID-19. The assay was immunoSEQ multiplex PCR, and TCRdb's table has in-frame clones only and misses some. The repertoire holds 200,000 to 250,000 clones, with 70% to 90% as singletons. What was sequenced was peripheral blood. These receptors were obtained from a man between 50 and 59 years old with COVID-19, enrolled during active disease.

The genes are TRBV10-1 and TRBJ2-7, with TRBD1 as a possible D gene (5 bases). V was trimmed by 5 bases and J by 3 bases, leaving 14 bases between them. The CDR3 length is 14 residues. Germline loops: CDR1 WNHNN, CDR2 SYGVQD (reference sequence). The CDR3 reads CASSHTGSDYEQYF. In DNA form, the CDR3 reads TGCGCCAGCAGTCATACAGGATCGGACTACGAGCAGTACTTC.

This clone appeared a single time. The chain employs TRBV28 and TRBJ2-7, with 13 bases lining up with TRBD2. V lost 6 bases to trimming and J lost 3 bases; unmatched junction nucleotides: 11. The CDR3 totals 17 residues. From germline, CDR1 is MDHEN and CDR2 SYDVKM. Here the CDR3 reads CASRPGLAGYQFYEQYF. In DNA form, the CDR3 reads TGTGCCAGCAGGCCGGGACTAGCGGGGTATCAGTTCTACGAGCAGTACTTC.

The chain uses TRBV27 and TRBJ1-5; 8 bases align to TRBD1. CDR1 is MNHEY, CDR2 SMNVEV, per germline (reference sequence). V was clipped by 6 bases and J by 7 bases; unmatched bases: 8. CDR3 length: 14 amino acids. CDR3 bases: TGTGCCAGCAGCATCGACAGGGGAAGCCAGCCCCAGCATTTT. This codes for CASSIDRGSQPQHF.

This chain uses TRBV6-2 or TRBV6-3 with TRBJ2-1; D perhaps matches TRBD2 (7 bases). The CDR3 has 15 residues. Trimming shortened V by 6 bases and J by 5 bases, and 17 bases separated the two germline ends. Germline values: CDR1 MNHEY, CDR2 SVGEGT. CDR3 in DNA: TGTGCCAGCAGCGCCGTGACGGGGGGCAACAATGAGCAGTTCTTC. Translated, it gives CASSAVTGGNNEQFF.

The CDR3 loop reads CASSWDRKYQPQHF. The CDR3 DNA follows: TGTGCCAGCAGCTGGGACAGAAAATATCAGCCCCAGCATTTT. The rearrangement joins TRBV7-8 to TRBJ1-5; 7 nucleotides match TRBD1. V dropped 4 bases and J dropped 5; count of bases not matched to a gene: 5. CDR3 length: 14 amino acids. Germline V gives CDR1 SGHVS, CDR2 FQNEAQ.

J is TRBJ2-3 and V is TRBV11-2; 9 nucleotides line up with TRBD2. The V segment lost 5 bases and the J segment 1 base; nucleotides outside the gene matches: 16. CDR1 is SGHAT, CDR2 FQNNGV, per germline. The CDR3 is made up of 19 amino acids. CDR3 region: CASSPQRSGTSIGTDTQYF. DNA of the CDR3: TGTGCCAGCAGCCCCCAGCGTTCCGGGACTAGCATCGGCACAGATACGCAGTATTTT.

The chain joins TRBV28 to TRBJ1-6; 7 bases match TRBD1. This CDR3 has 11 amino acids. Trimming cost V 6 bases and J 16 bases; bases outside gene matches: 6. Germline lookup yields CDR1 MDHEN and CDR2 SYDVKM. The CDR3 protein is CASSRDRLLHF. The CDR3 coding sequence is TGTGCCAGCAGCCGGGACAGATTACTCCACTTT.

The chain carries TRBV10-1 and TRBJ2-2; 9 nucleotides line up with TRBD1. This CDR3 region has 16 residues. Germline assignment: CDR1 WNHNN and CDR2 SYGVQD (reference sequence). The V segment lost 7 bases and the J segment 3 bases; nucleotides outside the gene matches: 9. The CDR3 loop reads CASKEVRQGDTGELFF. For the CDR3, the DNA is TGCGCCAGCAAGGAAGTGCGACAGGGGGACACCGGGGAGCTGTTTTTT.

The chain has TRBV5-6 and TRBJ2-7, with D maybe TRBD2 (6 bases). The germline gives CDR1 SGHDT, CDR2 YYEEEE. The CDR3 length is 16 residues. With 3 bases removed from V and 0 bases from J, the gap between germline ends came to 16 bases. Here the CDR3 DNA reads TGTGCCAGCAGCTCCCTATGGGGAGGAAACTCCTACGAGCAGTACTTC. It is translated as CASSSLWGGNSYEQYF.

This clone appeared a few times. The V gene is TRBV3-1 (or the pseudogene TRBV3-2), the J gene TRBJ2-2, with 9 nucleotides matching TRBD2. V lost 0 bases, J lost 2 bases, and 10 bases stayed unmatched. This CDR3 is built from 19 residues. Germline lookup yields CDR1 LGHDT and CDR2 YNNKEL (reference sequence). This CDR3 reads CASSQESSGGYLNTGELFF. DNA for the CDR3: TGTGCCAGCAGCCAAGAGAGTAGCGGGGGTTACCTTAACACCGGGGAGCTGTTTTTT.

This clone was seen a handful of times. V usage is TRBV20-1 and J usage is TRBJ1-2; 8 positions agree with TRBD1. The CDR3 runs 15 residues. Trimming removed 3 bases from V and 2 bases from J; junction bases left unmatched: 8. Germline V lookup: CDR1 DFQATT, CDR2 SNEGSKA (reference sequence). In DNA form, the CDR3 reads TGCAGTGCTAGTCCGTTTGACAGGGGAAACTATGGCTACACCTTC. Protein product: CSASPFDRGNYGYTF.

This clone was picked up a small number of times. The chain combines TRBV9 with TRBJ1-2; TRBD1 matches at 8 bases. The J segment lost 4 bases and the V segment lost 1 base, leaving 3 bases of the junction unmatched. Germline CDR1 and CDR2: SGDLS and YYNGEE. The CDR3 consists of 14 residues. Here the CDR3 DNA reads TGTGCCAGCAGCGTATCAGGGGGCGCCTATGGCTACACCTTC. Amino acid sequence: CASSVSGGAYGYTF.

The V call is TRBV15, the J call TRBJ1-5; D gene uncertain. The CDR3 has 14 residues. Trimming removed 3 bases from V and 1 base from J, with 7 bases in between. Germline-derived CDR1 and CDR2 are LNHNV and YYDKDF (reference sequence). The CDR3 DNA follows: TGTGCCACCAGCAGGAGGAACAGCAATCAGCCCCAGCATTTT. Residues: CATSRRNSNQPQHF.

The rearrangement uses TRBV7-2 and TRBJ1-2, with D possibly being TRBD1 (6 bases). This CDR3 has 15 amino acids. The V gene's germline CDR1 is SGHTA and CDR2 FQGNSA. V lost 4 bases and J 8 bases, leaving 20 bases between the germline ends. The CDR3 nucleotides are TGTGCCAGCAGCTCTAGCACCGGACAGACAGAGGGCTACACCTTC. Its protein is CASSSSTGQTEGYTF.

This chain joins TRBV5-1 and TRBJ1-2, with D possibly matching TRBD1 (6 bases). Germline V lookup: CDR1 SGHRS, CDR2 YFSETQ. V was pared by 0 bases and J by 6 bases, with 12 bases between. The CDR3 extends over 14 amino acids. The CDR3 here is CASSLGVGGDGYTF. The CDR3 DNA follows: TGCGCCAGCAGCTTGGGGGTAGGGGGAGATGGCTACACCTTC.

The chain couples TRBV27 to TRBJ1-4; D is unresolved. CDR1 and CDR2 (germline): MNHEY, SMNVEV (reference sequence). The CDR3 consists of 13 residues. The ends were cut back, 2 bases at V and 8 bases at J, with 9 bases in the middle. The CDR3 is CASSLARREKLFF. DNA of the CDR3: TGTGCCAGCAGTTTAGCCCGGCGGGAAAAACTGTTTTTT.

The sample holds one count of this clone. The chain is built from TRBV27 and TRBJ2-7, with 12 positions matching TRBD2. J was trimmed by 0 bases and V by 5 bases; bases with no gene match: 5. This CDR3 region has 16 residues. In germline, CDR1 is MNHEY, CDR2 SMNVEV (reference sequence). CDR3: CASSPLAGGSSYEQYF. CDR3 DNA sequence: TGTGCCAGCAGTCCTCTAGCGGGGGGGAGCTCCTACGAGCAGTACTTC.

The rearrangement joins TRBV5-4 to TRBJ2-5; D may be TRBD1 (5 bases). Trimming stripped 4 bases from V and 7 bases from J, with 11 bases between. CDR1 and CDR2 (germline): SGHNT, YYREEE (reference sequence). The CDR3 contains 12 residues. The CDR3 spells CASSTDSWTQYF. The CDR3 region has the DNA TGTGCCAGCAGCACAGACAGTTGGACCCAGTACTTC.

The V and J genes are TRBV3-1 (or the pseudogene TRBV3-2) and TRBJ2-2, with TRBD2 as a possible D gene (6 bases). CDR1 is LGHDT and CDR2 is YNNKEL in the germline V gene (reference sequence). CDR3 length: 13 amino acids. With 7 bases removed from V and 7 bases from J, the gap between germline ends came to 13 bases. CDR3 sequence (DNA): TGTGCCAGCACCCCAGCCGGGAGCGGGGAGCTGTTTTTT. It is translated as CASTPAGSGELFF.

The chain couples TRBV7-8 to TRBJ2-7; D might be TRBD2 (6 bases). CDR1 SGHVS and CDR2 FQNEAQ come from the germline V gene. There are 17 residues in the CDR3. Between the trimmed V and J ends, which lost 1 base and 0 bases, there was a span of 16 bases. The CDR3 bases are TGTGCCAGCAGCTTAGGCGCCCCGGGACTTTCCTCCTACGAGCAGTACTTC. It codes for CASSLGAPGLSSYEQYF.

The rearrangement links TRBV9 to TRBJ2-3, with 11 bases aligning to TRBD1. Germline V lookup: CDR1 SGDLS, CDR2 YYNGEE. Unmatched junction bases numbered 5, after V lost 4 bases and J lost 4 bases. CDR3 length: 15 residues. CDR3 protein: CASSQDRGQADTQYF. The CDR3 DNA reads TGTGCCAGCAGCCAGGACAGGGGGCAAGCAGATACGCAGTATTTT. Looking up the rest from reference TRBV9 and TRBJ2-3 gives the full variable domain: DSGVTQTPKHLITATGQRVTLRCSPRSGDLSVYWYQQSLDQGLQFLIQYYNGEERAKGNILERFSAQQFPDLHSELNLSSLELGDSALYFCASSQDRGQADTQYFGPGTRLTVL.